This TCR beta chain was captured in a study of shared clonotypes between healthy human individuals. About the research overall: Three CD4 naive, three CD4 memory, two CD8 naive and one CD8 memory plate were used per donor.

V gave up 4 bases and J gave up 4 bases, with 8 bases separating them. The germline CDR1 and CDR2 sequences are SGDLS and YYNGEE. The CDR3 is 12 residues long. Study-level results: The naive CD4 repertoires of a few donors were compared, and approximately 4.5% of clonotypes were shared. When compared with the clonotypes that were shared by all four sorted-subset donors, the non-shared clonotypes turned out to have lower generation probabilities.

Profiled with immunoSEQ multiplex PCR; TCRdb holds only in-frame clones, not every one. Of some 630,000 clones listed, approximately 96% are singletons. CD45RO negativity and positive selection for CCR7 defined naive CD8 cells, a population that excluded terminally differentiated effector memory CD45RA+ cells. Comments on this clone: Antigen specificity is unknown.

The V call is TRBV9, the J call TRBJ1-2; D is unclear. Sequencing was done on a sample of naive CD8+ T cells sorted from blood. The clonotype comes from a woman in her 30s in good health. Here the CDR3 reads CASSTEPYGYTF. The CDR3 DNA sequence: TGTGCCAGCAGCACAGAGCCCTATGGCTACACCTTC.